Below are 22 T cell receptor beta chains sequenced from a single sample in a study of post-analysis software for immune sequencing data. These receptors lack a known antigen. The study, taken as a whole, reports: Included in a set of roughly five TRBV segments more frequent in patients than controls were TRBV5-6, TRBV5-1 and TRBV20-1.

Unique molecular identifiers were present in the TCR beta cDNA libraries. TCRdb processed the PCR reads anew with MiXCR; each CDR3 protein has one entry. The table shows fewer than 850,000 distinct CDR3 sequences, with 30% occurring only once. The sequencing input was blood. These receptors were taken from a girl aged 10 to 17 with multiple sclerosis.

The DNA for the CDR3 is TGTGCCAGCAGCTTAGATGGGGTAACTCAGCCCCAGCATTTT. It encodes CASSLDGVTQPQHF. The V and J genes are TRBV7-8 and TRBJ1-5; unclear D gene. This CDR3 comprises 14 residues. From germline, CDR1 is SGHVS and CDR2 FQNEAQ. Trimming cost V 1 base and J 6 bases, with 10 bases left between them.

The rearrangement uses TRBV7-2 and TRBJ1-5; 7 bases fit TRBD1. The CDR3 is made up of 16 amino acids. V dropped 0 bases and J dropped 4; count of bases not matched to a gene: 6. Germline lookup yields CDR1 SGHTA and CDR2 FQGNSA. In nucleotides, the CDR3 is TGTGCCAGCAGCTTAGCGGTTTCAGGGGGAAATCAGCCCCAGCATTTT. As protein: CASSLAVSGGNQPQHF.

The V and J genes are TRBV20-1 and TRBJ2-1, with D unresolved. The germline CDR1 and CDR2 sequences are DFQATT and SNEGSKA (reference sequence). The CDR3 loop spans 15 amino acids. Trimming shortened V by 4 bases and J by 0 bases, and 13 bases separated the two germline ends. CDR3 in amino acids: CSATARMASYNEQFF. The CDR3 DNA reads as TGCAGTGCTACAGCCAGAATGGCCTCCTACAATGAGCAGTTCTTC.

This clonotype was seen only a few times. The chain couples TRBV20-1 to TRBJ2-1; D call uncertain. The germline V and J ends were trimmed by 3 bases and 8 bases, with 8 bases remaining between them. Germline V CDR1 and CDR2: DFQATT, SNEGSKA (reference sequence). CDR3 size: 11 residues. The CDR3 DNA follows: TGCAGTGCTAGGAAAGTCGATGAGCAGTTCTTC. This translates into CSARKVDEQFF.

This clonotype was counted only a few times. This chain links TRBV20-1 with TRBJ2-4, with 9 bases identical to TRBD1. The DNA matches TRBJ2-7 better at its end, which makes the J call doubtful. CDR1 is DFQATT and CDR2 is SNEGSKA in the germline V gene (reference sequence). This CDR3 is built from 14 residues. The CDR3: CSASGTGRGDEQYF. As DNA, the CDR3 is TGCAGTGCTAGTGGGACAGGGAGGGGGGACGAGCAGTACTTC.

This clonotype was counted only a few times. This CDR3 is CSASTGGPRDEQFF. The DNA for the CDR3 is TGCAGTGCTAGTACGGGAGGGCCCCGGGATGAGCAGTTCTTC. The V call is TRBV20-1, the J call TRBJ2-1, with 8 nucleotides matching TRBD2. V lost 3 bases, J lost 8 bases, and 9 bases stayed unmatched. CDR3 length: 14 amino acids. The germline V gene has CDR1 DFQATT and CDR2 SNEGSKA (reference sequence).

This clonotype was counted at least ten times. The genes are TRBV7-9 and TRBJ2-3; D unclear. The CDR3 totals 13 residues. The ends were cut back, 5 bases at V and 3 bases at J, with 9 bases in the middle. Looked up from germline, CDR1 is SEHNR and CDR2 is FQNEAQ (reference sequence). CDR3 protein: CASSPTGTDTQYF. CDR3 DNA sequence: TGTGCCAGCAGCCCCACTGGGACAGATACGCAGTATTTT.

This clonotype was detected once. CDR3 coding DNA: TGTGCCAGCAGTGAGGCGGCCGGGCGACCAGCCTACGAGCAGTACTTC. Protein: CASSEAAGRPAYEQYF. The rearrangement joins TRBV6-4 to TRBJ2-4; D gene uncertain. The DNA end is more similar to TRBJ2-7, so the J call may be wrong. The germline gives CDR1 MRHNA, CDR2 SNTAGT. This CDR3 region has 16 residues.

This clonotype was picked up a small number of times. The rearrangement uses TRBV18 and TRBJ1-1; tentatively, D is TRBD1 (6 bases). The CDR3 has 16 residues. Germline V gene data show CDR1 as KGHSH and CDR2 as LQKENI. V lost 6 bases, J lost 0 bases, and 17 bases lay in between. The CDR3 DNA reads as TGTGCCAGCTCGCTGAGGAGGACAGACCTGAACACTGAAGCTTTCTTT. Protein: CASSLRRTDLNTEAFF.

The gene calls are TRBV20-1 and TRBJ2-7, with D perhaps given as TRBD1 or TRBD2 (6 bases each). The CDR3 length is 13 residues. Germline V gene sequence: CDR1 DFQATT, CDR2 SNEGSKA (reference sequence). V was trimmed by 6 bases and J by 6 bases, leaving 18 bases between them. CDR3 in amino acids: CSATLTGGREQYF. As DNA, the CDR3 is TGCAGTGCCACCCTGACCGGGGGCCGCGAGCAGTACTTC.

This clonotype showed up just a few times. This rearrangement joins TRBV7-9 to TRBJ2-1; TRBD2 matches at 9 bases. The CDR3 totals 15 residues. Germline assignment: CDR1 SEHNR and CDR2 FQNEAQ (reference sequence). V was pared by 0 bases and J by 7 bases, with 4 bases of the junction left unmatched. CDR3 protein: CASSLARAGGNEQFF. CDR3 bases: TGTGCCAGCAGCTTAGCCCGGGCGGGGGGGAATGAGCAGTTCTTC.

This clonotype was recorded a few times. The gene calls are TRBV3-1 and TRBJ2-5, with 7 bases identical to TRBD1. Unmatched junction bases numbered 3, after V lost 3 bases and J lost 2 bases. The CDR3 sequence is 14 residues long. Germline V gene lookup returns CDR1 LGHDT and CDR2 YNNKEL (reference sequence). The CDR3 nucleotides are TGTGCCAGCAGCCACTTGGGACAGCAAGAGACCCAGTACTTC. Residues: CASSHLGQQETQYF.

This clonotype was detected only once. The genes are TRBV4-2 and TRBJ2-1; 7 bases are a match to TRBD2. V trimming: 1 base; J trimming: 15 bases; junction bases outside the gene matches: 15. The length of the CDR3 is 15 residues. CDR1 and CDR2 (germline): LGHNA, YNFKEQ. The CDR3 spells CASSQALAVGNQRFF. For the CDR3, the DNA is TGTGCCAGCAGCCAAGCTCTAGCGGTGGGTAACCAACGGTTCTTC.

The chain links TRBV27 to TRBJ2-1; 8 positions agree with TRBD2. This CDR3 contains 14 residues. With 7 bases clipped from V and 8 bases from J, the junction kept 10 bases outside the gene matches. CDR1 and CDR2 from the germline V gene are MNHEY and SMNVEV (reference sequence). The CDR3 sequence: CASKRGGRLDEQFF. The CDR3 bases are TGTGCCAGCAAGCGGGGCGGGAGGCTGGATGAGCAGTTCTTC.

The sample holds a few counts of this clonotype. The rearrangement joins TRBV6-1 to TRBJ1-5, with D maybe TRBD1 (6 bases). The CDR3 is made up of 17 amino acids. Looked up from germline, CDR1 is MNHNS and CDR2 is SASEGT. Trimming took 4 bases from V and 4 from J, leaving 20 bases between them. The CDR3 bases are TGTGCCAGCAGTGCGACAATGGACAGTCTTAATAATCAGCCCCAGCATTTT. Translating it yields CASSATMDSLNNQPQHF.

In regard to this clonotype: This could be a read error, since a much larger clone is one nucleotide away. V usage is TRBV27 and J usage is TRBJ2-4; perhaps TRBD1 as D (5 bases). The CDR3 totals 14 residues. The germline V and J ends were trimmed by 2 bases and 13 bases, with 18 bases remaining between them. Germline V lookup: CDR1 MNHEY, CDR2 SMNVEV (reference sequence). CDR3 DNA sequence: TGTGCCAGCAGTTTAGGGGCAGGGCCCAGAGCCCAGTACTTC. This translates into CASSLGAGPRAQYF.

This chain uses TRBV7-9 with TRBJ2-6; tentatively, D is TRBD1 or TRBD2 (5 bases each). The V gene lost 7 bases and the J gene lost 1 base, with 20 bases spanning the gap. The length of the CDR3 is 18 residues. The germline gives CDR1 SEHNR, CDR2 FQNEAQ (reference sequence). CDR3 sequence: CASTPRFGAMSGANVLTF. The CDR3 DNA follows: TGTGCCAGCACCCCAAGGTTCGGGGCTATGTCTGGGGCCAACGTCCTGACTTTC.

This clonotype was counted ten times or more. The rearrangement uses TRBV4-3 and TRBJ2-5; 8 nucleotides line up with TRBD2. The V segment lost 3 bases and the J segment 5 bases; nucleotides outside the gene matches: 5. Germline V gives CDR1 LGHNA, CDR2 YSLEER. The CDR3 is 14 amino acids. Here the CDR3 DNA reads TGCGCCAGCAGCCACACCCCGGGGGGGGAGACCCAGTACTTC. Its translation is CASSHTPGGETQYF.

This clonotype was seen a few times. The chain is built from TRBV7-9 and TRBJ2-1; 7 bases map to TRBD2. Germline-derived CDR1 and CDR2 are SEHNR and FQNEAQ (reference sequence). J gave up 8 bases and V 1 base, and 11 bases lay outside the gene matches. The CDR3 contains 16 residues. CDR3 loop: CASSLVFGAGTDEQFF. CDR3 DNA sequence: TGTGCCAGCAGCTTAGTGTTTGGAGCGGGAACCGATGAGCAGTTCTTC.

Regarding this clonotype: One junction end does not reproduce the germline sequence, and a read error may be involved. J is TRBJ1-5 and V is TRBV11-2; 7 positions agree with TRBD1. Per the germline V gene, CDR1 is SGHAT and CDR2 is FQNNGV. The CDR3 has 15 amino acids. This chain's CDR3 is CANSTGDYSNQPQHF. Written as DNA, the CDR3 is TGTGCCAACAGCACAGGGGACTATAGCAATCAGCCCCAGCATTTT.

The J gene is TRBJ1-1, the V gene TRBV29-1, with a weak D call TRBD1 (5 bases). V was clipped by 4 bases and J by 3 bases, with 12 bases between them. The CDR3 runs 13 residues. Germline values: CDR1 SQVTM, CDR2 ANQGSEA. CDR3 in amino acids: CSVAGRADTEAFF. The CDR3 region has the DNA TGCAGCGTTGCAGGGAGGGCGGACACTGAAGCTTTCTTT.

This clonotype was picked up a small number of times. The chain employs TRBV20-1 and TRBJ2-3, with 9 positions matching TRBD2. This CDR3 is built from 16 residues. Germline CDR1 and CDR2: DFQATT and SNEGSKA (reference sequence). V was pared by 5 bases and J by 2 bases, with 11 bases of the junction left unmatched. CDR3 sequence (DNA): TGCAGTGCTTCCGACCCTAGCGGGAAGAACACAGATACGCAGTATTTT. Translation gives CSASDPSGKNTDTQYF.